This TCR beta chain was retrieved from a study of blood T cell repertoires in COVID-19 (TCRdb year 2020). Describing the broader study: Samples from collaborators originated in the United States, Italy and Spain and spanned both the acute and convalescent phases of COVID-19. The repertoires were released in a freely available public database intended as a resource for research on the immune response to SARS-CoV-2. HLA class I and class II types, where available, came from metadata supplied by the sample provider rather than from assay-based typing. The samples were drawn from the first 160 participants of the ongoing ImmuneRACE study and from 950 to 1,500 subjects provided by 6 global collaborators. Deeply sampled blood TCRbeta repertoires from subjects exposed to, actively infected with, or recovered from COVID-19 were included in the dataset. The material from the prospective study consisted of cDNA or gDNA derived from T cells, B-cell-depleted T cells, or PBMCs. A de-identified subject ID, COVID-19 status, age in years and sex were almost always included in the sample metadata. Study-wide findings and limitations: How much clinical and demographic metadata was included differed by source and by participant, and the metadata was provided uncurated.

The immunoSEQ Assay, a bias-controlled multiplex PCR, was used to amplify TCRbeta CDR3 regions from genomic DNA. In the authors' own workflow: Within the assay, amplification of reference gene primers was used to estimate how many nucleated cells each sample contained. To quantify the absolute abundance of each unique TCRbeta CDR3 rearrangement, sequence reads were collapsed and filtered. For each sample, productive Simpson clonality was calculated by taking the square root of Simpson's diversity index across productive rearrangements. TCRdb stores this immuneACCESS table with in-frame sequences only. Part of the clones is absent; in the studies checked, under half of the shortfall reflects unresolved V genes, and no reason is known for the rest. That table supplies the V and J calls and clone size; D and trimming were determined from the DNA. For this sample there are approximately 150,000 clones; 81% appear just once. Under 13% of the sample goes to the ten largest clones.

Per the germline V gene, MRHNA is the CDR1 and SNTAGT is the CDR2. V and J are trimmed by 11 bases and 3 bases, and the gene matches miss 4 bases of the junction. Including cysteine and phenylalanine, the CDR3 has 13 amino acids. CDR3 DNA only is kept here, 39 bases in frame from base 1. In regard to this clone: Its antigen is still unknown. No qualities accompany the bases; no much larger clone lies one base away.

Collaborating institutions collected whole blood in K2EDTA tubes following their own protocols. For TCRbeta analysis, collaborator samples were shipped as frozen whole blood, as isolated PBMCs, or as DNA extracted from either sample type. Recombination linked TRBV6-4 to TRBJ2-3, with TRBD1 matching 11 junction bases. The sample consisted of peripheral blood. The clonotype was recovered from a human donor in a cohort sampled during active COVID-19. The DNA sequence is given as TGTGCCGGTGGGACAGGGGGGACAGATACGCAGTATTTT. It is translated as CAGGTGGTDTQYF.